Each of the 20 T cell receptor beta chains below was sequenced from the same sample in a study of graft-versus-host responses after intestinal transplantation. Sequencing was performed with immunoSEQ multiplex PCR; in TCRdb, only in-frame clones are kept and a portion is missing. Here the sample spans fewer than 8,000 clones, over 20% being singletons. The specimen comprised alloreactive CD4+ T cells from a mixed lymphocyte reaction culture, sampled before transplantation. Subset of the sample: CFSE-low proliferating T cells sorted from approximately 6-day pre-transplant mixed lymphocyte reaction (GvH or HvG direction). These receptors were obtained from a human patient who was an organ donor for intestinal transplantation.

The CDR3, as DNA: TGTGCCAGCACATACCTACCAGGGCTAAACACTGAAGCTTTCTTT. Its translation: CASTYLPGLNTEAFF. The V call is TRBV6-1, the J call TRBJ1-1; maybe TRBD1 (5 bases). V lost 7 bases and J lost 2, with 17 bases in between. This CDR3 comprises 15 residues. The germline CDR1 and CDR2 sequences are MNHNS and SASEGT.

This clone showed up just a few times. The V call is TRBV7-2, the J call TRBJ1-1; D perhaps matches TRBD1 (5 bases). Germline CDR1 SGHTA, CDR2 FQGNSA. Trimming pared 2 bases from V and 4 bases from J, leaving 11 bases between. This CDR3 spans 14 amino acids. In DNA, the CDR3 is TGTGCCAGCAGCTTACCTCTTGGGACCACTGAAGCTTTCTTT. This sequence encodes CASSLPLGTTEAFF. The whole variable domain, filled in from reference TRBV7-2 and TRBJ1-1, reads GAGVSQSPSNKVTEKGKDVELRCDPISGHTALYWYRQSLGQGLEFLIYFQGNSAPDKSGLPSDRFSAERTGGSVSTLTIQRTQQEDSAVYLCASSLPLGTTEAFFGQGTRLTVV.

CDR3: CASSPRLPGVDTQYF. In DNA form, the CDR3 reads TGTGCCAGCAGTCCCCGGCTCCCTGGGGTCGATACGCAGTATTTT. This chain joins TRBV6-5 and TRBJ2-3, with D unclear. The germline CDR1 and CDR2 sequences are MNHEY and SVGAGI. The CDR3 length is 15 residues. The ends were cut back, 5 bases at V and 6 bases at J, with 18 bases in the middle.

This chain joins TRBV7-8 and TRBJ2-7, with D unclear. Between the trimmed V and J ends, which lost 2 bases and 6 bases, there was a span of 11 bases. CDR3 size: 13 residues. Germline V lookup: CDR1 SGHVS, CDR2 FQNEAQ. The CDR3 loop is CASSLRWPGEQYF. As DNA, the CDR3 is TGTGCCAGCAGCTTAAGGTGGCCCGGCGAGCAGTACTTC.

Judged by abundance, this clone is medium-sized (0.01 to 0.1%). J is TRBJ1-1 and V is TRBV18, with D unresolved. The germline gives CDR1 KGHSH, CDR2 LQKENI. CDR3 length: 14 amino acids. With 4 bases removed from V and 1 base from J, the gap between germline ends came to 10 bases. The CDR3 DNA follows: TGTGCCAGCTCACAGACAAGGGCGAACACTGAAGCTTTCTTT. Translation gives CASSQTRANTEAFF.

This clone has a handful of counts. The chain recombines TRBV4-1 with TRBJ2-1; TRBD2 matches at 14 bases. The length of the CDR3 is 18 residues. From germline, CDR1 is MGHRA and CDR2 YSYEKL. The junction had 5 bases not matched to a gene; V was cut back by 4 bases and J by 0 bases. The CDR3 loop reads CASSPGLAGESSYNEQFF. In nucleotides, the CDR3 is TGCGCCAGCAGCCCGGGACTAGCGGGGGAGAGCTCCTACAATGAGCAGTTCTTC.

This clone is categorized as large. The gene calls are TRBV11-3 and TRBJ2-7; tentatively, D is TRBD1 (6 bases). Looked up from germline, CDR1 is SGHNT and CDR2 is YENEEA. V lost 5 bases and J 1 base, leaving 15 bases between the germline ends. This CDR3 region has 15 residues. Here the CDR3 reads CASSLGGGGSYEQYF. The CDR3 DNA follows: TGTGCCAGCAGCCTTGGGGGCGGTGGGTCCTACGAGCAGTACTTC.

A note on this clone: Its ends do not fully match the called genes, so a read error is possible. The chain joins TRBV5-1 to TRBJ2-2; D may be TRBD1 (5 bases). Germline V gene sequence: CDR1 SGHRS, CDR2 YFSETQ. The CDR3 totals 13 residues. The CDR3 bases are TGTGCCAGCAGCTTGGGCCAGGGCGGGGAGCTGTTTTTT. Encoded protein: CASSLGQGGELFF.

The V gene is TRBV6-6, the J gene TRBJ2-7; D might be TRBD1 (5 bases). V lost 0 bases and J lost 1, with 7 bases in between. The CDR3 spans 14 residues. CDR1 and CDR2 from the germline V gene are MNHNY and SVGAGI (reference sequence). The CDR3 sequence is CASSYSGVSYEQYF. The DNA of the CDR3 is TGTGCCAGCAGTTACTCAGGGGTTTCCTACGAGCAGTACTTC.

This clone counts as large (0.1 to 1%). Here the CDR3 DNA reads TGTGCCAGCAGCCGACTAGCGGGGGCCCAAGAGACCCAGTACTTC. Its translation: CASSRLAGAQETQYF. The chain combines TRBV7-9 with TRBJ2-5, with 12 nucleotides matching TRBD2. The CDR3 covers 15 residues. V lost 5 bases to trimming and J lost 1 base; unmatched junction nucleotides: 2. The V gene's germline CDR1 is SEHNR and CDR2 FQNEAQ (reference sequence).

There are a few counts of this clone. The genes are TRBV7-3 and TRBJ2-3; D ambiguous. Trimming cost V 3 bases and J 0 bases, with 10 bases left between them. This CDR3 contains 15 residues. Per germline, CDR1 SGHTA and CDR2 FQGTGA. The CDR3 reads CASSFLLYSTDTQYF. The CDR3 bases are TGTGCCAGCAGCTTTCTGTTGTATAGCACAGATACGCAGTATTTT.

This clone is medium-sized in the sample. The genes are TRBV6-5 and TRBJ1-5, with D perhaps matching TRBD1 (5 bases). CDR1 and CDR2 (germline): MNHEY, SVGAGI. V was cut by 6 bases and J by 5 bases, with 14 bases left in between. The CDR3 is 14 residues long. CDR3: CASSRSRVYQPQHF. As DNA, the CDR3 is TGTGCCAGCAGCAGGAGCAGGGTTTATCAGCCCCAGCATTTT.

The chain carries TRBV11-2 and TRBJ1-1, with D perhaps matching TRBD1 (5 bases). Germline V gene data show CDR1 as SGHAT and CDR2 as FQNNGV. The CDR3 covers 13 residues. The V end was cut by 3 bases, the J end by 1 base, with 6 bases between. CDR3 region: CASSFTGNTEAFF. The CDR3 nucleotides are TGTGCCAGCAGCTTTACAGGGAACACTGAAGCTTTCTTT.

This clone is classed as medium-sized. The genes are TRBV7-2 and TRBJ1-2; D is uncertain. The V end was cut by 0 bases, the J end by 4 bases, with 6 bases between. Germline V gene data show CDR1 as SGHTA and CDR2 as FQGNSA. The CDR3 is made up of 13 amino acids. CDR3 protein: CASSLAEFYGYTF. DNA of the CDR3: TGTGCCAGCAGCTTAGCGGAGTTCTATGGCTACACCTTC.

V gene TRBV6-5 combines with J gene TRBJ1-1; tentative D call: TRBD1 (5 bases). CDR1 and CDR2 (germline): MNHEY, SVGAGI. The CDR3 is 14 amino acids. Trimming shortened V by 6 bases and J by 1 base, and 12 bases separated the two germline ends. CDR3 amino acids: CASSPGGGNTEAFF. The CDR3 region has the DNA TGTGCCAGCAGCCCCGGTGGGGGGAACACTGAAGCTTTCTTT.

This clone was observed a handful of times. The CDR3 here is CASSRTASANTGELFF. CDR3 bases: TGTGCCAGCTCACGGACAGCTTCCGCGAACACCGGGGAGCTGTTTTTT. This chain joins TRBV18 and TRBJ2-2, with D perhaps matching TRBD1 (6 bases). This CDR3 contains 16 residues. V was trimmed by 4 bases and J by 0 bases, leaving 12 bases between them. Germline lookup yields CDR1 KGHSH and CDR2 LQKENI.

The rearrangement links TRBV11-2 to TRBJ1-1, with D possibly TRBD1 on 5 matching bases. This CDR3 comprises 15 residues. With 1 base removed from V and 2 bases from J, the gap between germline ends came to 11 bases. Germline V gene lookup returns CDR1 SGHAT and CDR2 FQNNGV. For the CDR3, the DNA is TGTGCCAGCAGCTTAGCTGGCAGGGCTAACACTGAAGCTTTCTTT. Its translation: CASSLAGRANTEAFF.

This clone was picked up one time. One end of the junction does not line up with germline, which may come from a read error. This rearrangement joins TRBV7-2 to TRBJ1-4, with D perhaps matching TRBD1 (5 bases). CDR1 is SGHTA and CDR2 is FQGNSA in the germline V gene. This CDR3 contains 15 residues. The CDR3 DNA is TGTGCCAGCAGCCTCCGGGACGGGACTAACGAAAAACTGTTTTTT. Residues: CASSLRDGTNEKLFF.

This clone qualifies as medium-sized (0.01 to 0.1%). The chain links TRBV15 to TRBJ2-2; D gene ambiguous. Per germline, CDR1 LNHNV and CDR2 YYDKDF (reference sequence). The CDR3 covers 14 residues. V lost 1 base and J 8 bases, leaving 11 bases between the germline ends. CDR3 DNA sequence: TGTGCCACCAGCAGAGCCCGGTCGGCGGGGGAGCTGTTTTTT. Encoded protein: CATSRARSAGELFF.

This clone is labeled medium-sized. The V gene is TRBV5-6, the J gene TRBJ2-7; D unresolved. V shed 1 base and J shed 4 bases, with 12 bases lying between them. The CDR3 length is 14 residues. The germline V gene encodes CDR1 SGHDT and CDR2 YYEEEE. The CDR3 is CASSLSLPPYEQYF. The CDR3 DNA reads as TGTGCCAGCAGCTTGTCCCTACCTCCTTACGAGCAGTACTTC.